This TCR beta chain was obtained from a study of cytomegalovirus exposure and HLA in healthy donors. The PCR made use of 60 Vbeta and 13 Jbeta primers. Measured with immunoSEQ multiplex PCR; TCRdb has only the in-frame clones, and not every one. Of some 120,000 clones listed, less than 85% are singletons. The CDR3 contains 14 residues. Germline V gene sequence: CDR1 MNHNS, CDR2 SASEGT. J was trimmed by 4 bases and V by 6 bases; bases with no gene match: 6. The chain couples TRBV6-1 to TRBJ1-5, with TRBD1 matching 7 bases. Sample: PBMCs. The clonotype was recovered from a man under 40 in good health and CMV-seropositive. The CDR3 protein is CASSETGTNQPQHF. For the CDR3, the DNA is TGTGCCAGCAGCGAGACAGGGACGAATCAGCCCCAGCATTTT.